Presented here are 10 T cell receptor beta chains from one specimen sequenced in a study of HIV-infected patients and healthy controls. TCRdb re-derived calls from the 5' RACE reads in MiXCR, one entry per CDR3 protein. The sample records tens of thousands of distinct CDR3 sequences, about a sixth being singletons. The source material was CD4+ T cells from blood. The receptors come from a human donor in good health.

This clonotype has at least ten counts. The J gene is TRBJ2-1, the V gene TRBV7-9, with 9 bases identical to TRBD1. Germline CDR1 and CDR2: SEHNR and FQNEAQ (reference sequence). V shed 4 bases, J shed 0 bases, and the junction held 7 bases outside the gene matches. This CDR3 contains 17 residues. Here the CDR3 DNA reads TGTGCCAGCAGCTCGCCAGACAGGGGGAGCTCCTACAATGAGCAGTTCTTC. It is translated as CASSSPDRGSSYNEQFF.

This clonotype has only a few counts. The chain is built from TRBV24-1 and TRBJ2-7, with 7 bases lining up with TRBD1. Germline-derived CDR1 and CDR2 are KGHDR and SFDVKD. V was pared by 6 bases and J by 7 bases, with 8 bases of the junction left unmatched. This CDR3 spans 13 amino acids. For the CDR3, the DNA is TGTGCCACCAGTTCCTCGGGACAGACAGAGCAGTACTTC. Translated: CATSSSGQTEQYF.

This clonotype was counted between two and nine times. The chain uses TRBV5-6 and TRBJ2-1, with 7 nucleotides matching TRBD2. Trimming removed 4 bases from V and 1 base from J; junction bases left unmatched: 8. Germline assignment: CDR1 SGHDT and CDR2 YYEEEE. This CDR3 contains 16 residues. The CDR3 region has the DNA TGTGCCAGCAGCCCGGGGAGCGGGAAGTCCTACAATGAGCAGTTCTTC. It encodes CASSPGSGKSYNEQFF.

This rearrangement joins TRBV6-6 to TRBJ1-5; no clear D gene. Germline-derived CDR1 and CDR2 are MNHNY and SVGAGI (reference sequence). Trimming removed 5 bases from V and 1 base from J, with 15 bases in between. The CDR3 totals 16 residues. In DNA form, the CDR3 reads TGTGCCAGCAGTCCCTTCGGCAGGCTCAGCAATCAGCCCCAGCATTTT. Translating gives CASSPFGRLSNQPQHF.

This clonotype was seen at least ten times. This chain connects TRBV29-1 to TRBJ2-3, with 13 positions matching TRBD2. Losses at the gene ends were 3 bases for V and 2 bases for J; bases not matched to a gene: 2. The CDR3 covers 15 residues. Germline assignment: CDR1 SQVTM and CDR2 ANQGSEA. The CDR3 loop reads CSVDGLAGDTDTQYF. The CDR3 DNA is TGCAGCGTTGACGGACTAGCGGGGGACACAGATACGCAGTATTTT.

The chain uses TRBV14 and TRBJ1-2; TRBD1 agrees at 8 bases. This CDR3 is 16 amino acids long. The germline V gene encodes CDR1 SGHDN and CDR2 FVKESK. With 1 base clipped from V and 6 bases from J, the junction kept 10 bases outside the gene matches. CDR3 DNA: TGTGCCAGCAGCCAAGCCCCACCAGACAGGGGCAATGGCTACACCTTC. This translates into CASSQAPPDRGNGYTF.

This clonotype was seen only a few times. The chain links TRBV20-1 to TRBJ1-1, with D possibly being TRBD1 (6 bases). The germline V gene has CDR1 DFQATT and CDR2 SNEGSKA (reference sequence). The ends were cut back, 6 bases at V and 4 bases at J, with 18 bases in the middle. This CDR3 spans 14 amino acids. CDR3 DNA: TGCAGTGCCGAAGTGGGACATCTCGGCACTGAAGCTTTCTTT. Its protein is CSAEVGHLGTEAFF.

The genes are TRBV27 and TRBJ1-6; tentatively, D is TRBD1 (5 bases). This CDR3 is built from 15 residues. Looked up from germline, CDR1 is MNHEY and CDR2 is SMNVEV (reference sequence). Trimming left V 6 bases short and J 7 bases short, with 16 bases between. CDR3 protein: CASSPRQSLNSPLHF. The CDR3 DNA is TGTGCCAGCAGCCCGAGACAGTCCTTGAATTCACCCCTCCACTTT.

This clonotype was recorded a few times. V gene TRBV7-3 combines with J gene TRBJ1-1, with D possibly matching TRBD1 (5 bases). This CDR3 has 14 residues. Per the germline V gene, CDR1 is SGHTA and CDR2 is FQGTGA. Deletions cut 7 bases from V and 4 bases from J, with 16 bases between. Written as DNA, the CDR3 is TGTGCCAGCAAAATAGACGGAGGGGCCACTGAAGCTTTCTTT. Its translation: CASKIDGGATEAFF. The whole variable domain, remainder taken from reference TRBV7-3 and TRBJ1-1, is GAGVSQTPSNKVTEKGKYVELRCDPISGHTALYWYRQSLGQGPEFLIYFQGTGAADDSGLPNDRFFAVRPEGSVSTLKIQRTERGDSAVYLCASKIDGGATEAFFGQGTRLTVV.

In its sample, this clonotype was seen once. The V and J genes are TRBV18 and TRBJ2-7, with unresolved D. The germline V gene encodes CDR1 KGHSH and CDR2 LQKENI. Trimming cost V 3 bases and J 2 bases, with 11 bases left between them. The CDR3 is 14 residues long. The CDR3 protein is CASSPLDQAYEQYF. CDR3 DNA: TGTGCCAGCTCACCTCTGGACCAAGCCTACGAGCAGTACTTC.